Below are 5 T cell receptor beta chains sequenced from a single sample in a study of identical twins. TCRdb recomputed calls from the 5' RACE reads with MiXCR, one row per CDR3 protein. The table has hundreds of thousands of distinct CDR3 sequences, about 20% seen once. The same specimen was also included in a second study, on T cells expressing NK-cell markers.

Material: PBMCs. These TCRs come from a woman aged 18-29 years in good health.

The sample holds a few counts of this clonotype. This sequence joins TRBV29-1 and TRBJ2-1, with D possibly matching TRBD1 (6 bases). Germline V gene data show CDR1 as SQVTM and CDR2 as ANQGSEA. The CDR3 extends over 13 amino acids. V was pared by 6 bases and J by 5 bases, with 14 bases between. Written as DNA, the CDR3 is TGCAGCGTCGGACAGCGGTTAGACAATGAGCAGTTCTTC. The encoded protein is CSVGQRLDNEQFF.

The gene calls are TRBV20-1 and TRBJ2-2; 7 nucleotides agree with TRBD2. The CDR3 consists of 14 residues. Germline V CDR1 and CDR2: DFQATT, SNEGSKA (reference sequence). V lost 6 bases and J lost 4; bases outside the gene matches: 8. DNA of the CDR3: TGCAGTGCCATTAGCGGGTCCCTCACCGGGGAGCTGTTTTTT. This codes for CSAISGSLTGELFF.

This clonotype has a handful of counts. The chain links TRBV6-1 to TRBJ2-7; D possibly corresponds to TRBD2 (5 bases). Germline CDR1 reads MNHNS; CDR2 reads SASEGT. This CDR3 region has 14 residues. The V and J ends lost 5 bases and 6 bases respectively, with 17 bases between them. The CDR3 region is CASSPAATRGEQYF. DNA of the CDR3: TGTGCCAGCAGTCCAGCGGCGACGAGAGGCGAGCAGTACTTC.

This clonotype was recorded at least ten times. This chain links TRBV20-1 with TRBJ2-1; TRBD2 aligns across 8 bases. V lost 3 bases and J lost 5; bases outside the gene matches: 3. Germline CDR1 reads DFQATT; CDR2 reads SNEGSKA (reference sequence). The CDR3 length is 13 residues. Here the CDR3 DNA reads TGCAGTGCTAGCGGGGGGGCTAACAATGAGCAGTTCTTC. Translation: CSASGGANNEQFF.

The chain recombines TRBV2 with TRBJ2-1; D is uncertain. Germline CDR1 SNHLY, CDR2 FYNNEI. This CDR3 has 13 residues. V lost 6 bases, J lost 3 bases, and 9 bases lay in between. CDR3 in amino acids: CASSSEYYNEQFF. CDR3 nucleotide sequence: TGTGCCAGCAGCAGTGAGTACTACAATGAGCAGTTCTTC.